The T cell receptor (beta chain) described here comes from a study of T cells after yellow fever vaccination (dated by TCRdb to about 2019). In terms of the full investigation: The SMART-Seq v4 Ultra Low Input RNA kit was used to prepare libraries from fractions with low cell numbers. Blood samples were taken at several timepoints before and after primary and secondary immunization, and bulk PBMC replicates and cell subsets were isolated. To follow T-cell clones before and after both primary and booster YFV17D yellow fever vaccination, bulk TCR alpha and beta repertoires underwent longitudinal sequencing. Two healthy male donors, one aged 18 to 30 and one aged 30 to 40 years, were included in the cohort. What the research found in general, with its limitations: Most clones expanded after primary vaccination were re-detected after the booster (almost 97% of CD4 and 88% of CD8), suggesting broad memory maintenance. Only two donors were included in the study, so the extent to which the findings can be generalized is limited. A small share of clonotypes was detected in both CD4 and CD8 compartments, with the overlap likely arising from convergent recombination. The secondary T-cell response was found to be weaker but faster than the primary response, with a peak reached on day 5 rather than on day 15. FACS-sorted repertoires could contain abundant contaminating clonotypes from the bulk population, so computational filtering was required.

CDR1 DFQATT and CDR2 SNEGSKA were looked up in the germline V gene (reference sequence). Clipping removes 6 bases from V and 4 bases from J, with 2 as the unmatched junction base count. The CDR3 starts with the cysteine, ends with the phenylalanine, and has 14 residues. Only the CDR3 DNA is retained, 42 bases long and in frame from the first base. Synthesis of TCR cDNA relied on 5'RACE template switching, a step that introduced a universal primer site along with unique molecular identifiers. cDNA synthesis was primed from both the TCR alpha and TCR beta constant segments. Two PCR steps were used to amplify libraries, with sample barcodes and sequencing adapters being added in the second step. Sequencing of the libraries was done on either Illumina HiSeq 2500 (2x100 bp) or NovaSeq (2x150 bp). The published analysis was carried out like this. MIGEC was used to demultiplex reads and collapse the reads into UMI consensus sequences, and MiXCR was used for V(D)J alignment. Using edgeR on replicate PBMC samples, clonotypes were called vaccine-responding if FDR was below 0.01 and the log2 fold change was above 5 up to day 15. Bulk clonotypes were assigned CD4 or CD8 identity according to which sequenced CD4 or CD8 repertoire held them at higher abundance. In-frame beta chains were kept once TCRdb had trimmed the public reads at Q25 with fastp and called clones with MiXCR. Here each entry gathers all rows of one CDR3 protein and keeps the most common genes and DNA. None of the V and J calls come from the authors' own analysis; TCRdb made them. This sample lists more than 95,000 distinct CDR3 sequences; under 8.5% were detected once. Around 2.5% of the sample rests with the top ten.

Interpreted using the paper, the treatment or condition label stands for: live attenuated yellow fever vaccine strain. PBMCs were isolated from peripheral blood using a standard Ficoll-Paque protocol. Dynabeads CD4 and CD8 positive selection kits were used to isolate the CD4 and CD8 T-cell fractions. RNA was extracted with TriZol from bulk PBMCs, CD4 and CD8 fractions, and dextramer-positive and dextramer-negative fractions. This clonotype was recorded at least ten times. This receptor's antigen is unknown. Base quality data are lacking; no much larger clone is found one base away. This receptor chain uses TRBV20-1 and TRBJ2-2; TRBD2 aligns with 13 central bases. The specimen comprised CD4+ T cells sorted from PBMCs, sampled around 10 days after the first yellow fever vaccination. The receptor was derived from a man between 18 and 29 years old who received the YFV17D yellow fever vaccine. CDR3 reads: CSARLAGGTGELFF. The DNA is as follows: TGCAGTGCCAGACTAGCGGGGGGCACCGGGGAGCTGTTTTTT.